Given below is one T cell receptor beta chain in context. Germline V gene lookup returns CDR1 SGHNT and CDR2 YYREEE (reference sequence). The V segment lost 4 bases and the J segment 5 bases; nucleotides outside the gene matches: 4. There are 14 residues in the CDR3. Profiling relied on immunoSEQ multiplex PCR, and the TCRdb table lists in-frame clones only, not all of them. The repertoire consists of 380,000 or so clones, with 80% to 90% occurring once and the leading ten covering under 8.5%. This sample stems from a study of blood T cell repertoires in COVID-19. This chain connects TRBV5-4 to TRBJ1-3; 9 positions match TRBD1. The sequence derives from a woman aged 60-75 years with COVID-19, enrolled during active disease. Sequenced input: peripheral blood. The CDR3 is CASSQGQGRNTIYF. CDR3 DNA sequence: TGTGCCAGCAGCCAGGGACAGGGCCGAAACACCATATATTTT.